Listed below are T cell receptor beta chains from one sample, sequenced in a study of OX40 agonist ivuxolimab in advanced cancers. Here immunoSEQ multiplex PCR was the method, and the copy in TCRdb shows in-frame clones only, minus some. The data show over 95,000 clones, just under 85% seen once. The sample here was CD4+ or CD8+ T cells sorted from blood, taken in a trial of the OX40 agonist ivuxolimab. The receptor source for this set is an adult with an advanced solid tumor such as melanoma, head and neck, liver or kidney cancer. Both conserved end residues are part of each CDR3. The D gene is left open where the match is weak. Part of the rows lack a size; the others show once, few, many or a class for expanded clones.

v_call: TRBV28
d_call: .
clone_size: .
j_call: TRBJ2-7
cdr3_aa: CASSTPRPEQYF
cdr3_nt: TGTGCCAGCAGTACCCCCCGGCCCGAGCAGTACTTC

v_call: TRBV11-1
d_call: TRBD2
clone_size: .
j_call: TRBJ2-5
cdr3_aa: CASSRLAGGPETQYF
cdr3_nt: TGTGCCAGCAGCCGACTAGCGGGGGGGCCAGAGACCCAGTACTTC

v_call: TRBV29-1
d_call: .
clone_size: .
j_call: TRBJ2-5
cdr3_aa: CSVEGPGRRETQYF
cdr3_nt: TGCAGCGTTGAAGGGCCAGGGCGCCGGGAGACCCAGTACTTC

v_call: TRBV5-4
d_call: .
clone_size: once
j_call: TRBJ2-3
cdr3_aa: CASSLGQTDTQYF
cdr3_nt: TGTGCCAGCAGCTTGGGACAGACAGATACGCAGTATTTT

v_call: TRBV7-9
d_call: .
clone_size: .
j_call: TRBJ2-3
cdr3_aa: CASSLELDTQYF
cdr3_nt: TGTGCCAGCAGCTTAGAGTTAGATACGCAGTATTTT

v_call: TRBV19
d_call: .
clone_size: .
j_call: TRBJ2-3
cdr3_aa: CASNSPTGLNTQYF
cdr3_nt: TGTGCCAGTAACTCACCTACAGGACTTAATACGCAGTATTTT

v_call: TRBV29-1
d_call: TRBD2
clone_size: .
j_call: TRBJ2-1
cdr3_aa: CSVGSGTSGHNEQFF
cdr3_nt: TGCAGCGTGGGGTCCGGGACTAGCGGCCACAATGAGCAGTTCTTC

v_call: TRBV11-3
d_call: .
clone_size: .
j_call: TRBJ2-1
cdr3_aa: CASSLRSGSSSYNEQFF
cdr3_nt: TGTGCCAGCAGCTTGAGAAGCGGATCTAGCTCCTACAATGAGCAGTTCTTC

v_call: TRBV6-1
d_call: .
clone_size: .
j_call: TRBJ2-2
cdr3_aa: CASFIRAGWDGELFF
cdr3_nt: TGTGCCAGCTTTATTAGGGCAGGATGGGACGGGGAGCTGTTTTTT

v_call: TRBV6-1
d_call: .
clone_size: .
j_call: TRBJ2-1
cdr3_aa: CASSDRLNYNEQFF
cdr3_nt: TGTGCCAGCAGTGACAGACTAAACTACAATGAGCAGTTCTTC

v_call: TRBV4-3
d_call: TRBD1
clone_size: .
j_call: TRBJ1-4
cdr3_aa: CASSQQGDQEKLFF
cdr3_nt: TGCGCCAGCAGCCAGCAGGGGGATCAGGAAAAACTGTTTTTT

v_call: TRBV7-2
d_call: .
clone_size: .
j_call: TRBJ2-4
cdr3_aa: CASSVREFENIQYF
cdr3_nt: TGTGCCAGCAGCGTCAGGGAGTTTGAAAACATTCAGTACTTC

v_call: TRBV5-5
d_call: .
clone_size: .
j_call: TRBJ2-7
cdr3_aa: CATTTYSASGEQYF
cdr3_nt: TGTGCCACCACAACTTATTCGGCGTCGGGCGAGCAGTACTTC

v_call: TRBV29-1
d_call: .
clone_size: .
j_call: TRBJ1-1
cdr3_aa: CSAAGGQTEAFF
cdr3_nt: TGCAGCGCTGCGGGGGGGCAAACTGAAGCTTTCTTT

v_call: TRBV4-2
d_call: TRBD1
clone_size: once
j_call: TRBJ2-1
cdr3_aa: CASSQERISAGGARSRNEQFF
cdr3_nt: TGTGCCAGCAGCCAAGAAAGGATTTCCGCAGGGGGCGCTCGGTCTCGGAATGAGCAGTTCTTC

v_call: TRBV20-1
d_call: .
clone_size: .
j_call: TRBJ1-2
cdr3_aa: CSALDNYGYTF
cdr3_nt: TGCAGTGCTCTAGATAACTATGGCTACACCTTC

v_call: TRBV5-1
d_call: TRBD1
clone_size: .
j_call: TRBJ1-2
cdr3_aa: CASSLAGTGENYGYTF
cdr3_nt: TGCGCCAGCAGCTTGGCCGGGACAGGGGAGAACTATGGCTACACCTTC

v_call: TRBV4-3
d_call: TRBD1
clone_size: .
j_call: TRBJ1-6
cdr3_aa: CASSQDAGAGGGNSPLHF
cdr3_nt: TGCGCCAGCAGCCAAGATGCCGGGGCAGGGGGAGGTAATTCACCCCTCCACTTT

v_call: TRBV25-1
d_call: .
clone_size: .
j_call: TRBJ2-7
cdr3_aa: CASSGSPYEQYF
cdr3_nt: TGTGCCAGCAGCGGCAGCCCCTACGAGCAGTACTTC

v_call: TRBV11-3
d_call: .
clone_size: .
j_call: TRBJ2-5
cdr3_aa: CASSPSNKETQYF
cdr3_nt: TGTGCCAGCAGCCCGTCCAACAAGGAGACCCAGTACTTC

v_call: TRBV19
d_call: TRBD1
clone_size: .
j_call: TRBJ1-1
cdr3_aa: CASSITGVNTEAFF
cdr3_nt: TGTGCCAGTAGTATTACAGGGGTGAACACTGAAGCTTTCTTT

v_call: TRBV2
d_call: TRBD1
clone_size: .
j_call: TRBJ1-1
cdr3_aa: CASSGQGTLNTEAFF
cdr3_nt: TGTGCCAGCAGTGGACAGGGGACCTTGAACACTGAAGCTTTCTTT